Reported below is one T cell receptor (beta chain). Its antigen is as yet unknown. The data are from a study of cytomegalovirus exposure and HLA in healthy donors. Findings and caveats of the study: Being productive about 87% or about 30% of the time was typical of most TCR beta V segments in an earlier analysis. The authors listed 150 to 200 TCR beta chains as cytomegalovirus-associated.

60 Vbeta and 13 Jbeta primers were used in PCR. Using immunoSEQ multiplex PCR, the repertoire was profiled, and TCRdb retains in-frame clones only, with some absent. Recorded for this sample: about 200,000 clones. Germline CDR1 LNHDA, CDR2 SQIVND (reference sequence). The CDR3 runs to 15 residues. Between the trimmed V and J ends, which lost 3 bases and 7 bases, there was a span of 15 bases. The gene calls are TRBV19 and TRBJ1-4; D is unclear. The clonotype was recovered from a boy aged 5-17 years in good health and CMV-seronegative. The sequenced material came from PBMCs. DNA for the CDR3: TGTGCCAGTAGTATCGATCCGGCAAGCGGTGAAAAACTGTTTTTT. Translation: CASSIDPASGEKLFF.